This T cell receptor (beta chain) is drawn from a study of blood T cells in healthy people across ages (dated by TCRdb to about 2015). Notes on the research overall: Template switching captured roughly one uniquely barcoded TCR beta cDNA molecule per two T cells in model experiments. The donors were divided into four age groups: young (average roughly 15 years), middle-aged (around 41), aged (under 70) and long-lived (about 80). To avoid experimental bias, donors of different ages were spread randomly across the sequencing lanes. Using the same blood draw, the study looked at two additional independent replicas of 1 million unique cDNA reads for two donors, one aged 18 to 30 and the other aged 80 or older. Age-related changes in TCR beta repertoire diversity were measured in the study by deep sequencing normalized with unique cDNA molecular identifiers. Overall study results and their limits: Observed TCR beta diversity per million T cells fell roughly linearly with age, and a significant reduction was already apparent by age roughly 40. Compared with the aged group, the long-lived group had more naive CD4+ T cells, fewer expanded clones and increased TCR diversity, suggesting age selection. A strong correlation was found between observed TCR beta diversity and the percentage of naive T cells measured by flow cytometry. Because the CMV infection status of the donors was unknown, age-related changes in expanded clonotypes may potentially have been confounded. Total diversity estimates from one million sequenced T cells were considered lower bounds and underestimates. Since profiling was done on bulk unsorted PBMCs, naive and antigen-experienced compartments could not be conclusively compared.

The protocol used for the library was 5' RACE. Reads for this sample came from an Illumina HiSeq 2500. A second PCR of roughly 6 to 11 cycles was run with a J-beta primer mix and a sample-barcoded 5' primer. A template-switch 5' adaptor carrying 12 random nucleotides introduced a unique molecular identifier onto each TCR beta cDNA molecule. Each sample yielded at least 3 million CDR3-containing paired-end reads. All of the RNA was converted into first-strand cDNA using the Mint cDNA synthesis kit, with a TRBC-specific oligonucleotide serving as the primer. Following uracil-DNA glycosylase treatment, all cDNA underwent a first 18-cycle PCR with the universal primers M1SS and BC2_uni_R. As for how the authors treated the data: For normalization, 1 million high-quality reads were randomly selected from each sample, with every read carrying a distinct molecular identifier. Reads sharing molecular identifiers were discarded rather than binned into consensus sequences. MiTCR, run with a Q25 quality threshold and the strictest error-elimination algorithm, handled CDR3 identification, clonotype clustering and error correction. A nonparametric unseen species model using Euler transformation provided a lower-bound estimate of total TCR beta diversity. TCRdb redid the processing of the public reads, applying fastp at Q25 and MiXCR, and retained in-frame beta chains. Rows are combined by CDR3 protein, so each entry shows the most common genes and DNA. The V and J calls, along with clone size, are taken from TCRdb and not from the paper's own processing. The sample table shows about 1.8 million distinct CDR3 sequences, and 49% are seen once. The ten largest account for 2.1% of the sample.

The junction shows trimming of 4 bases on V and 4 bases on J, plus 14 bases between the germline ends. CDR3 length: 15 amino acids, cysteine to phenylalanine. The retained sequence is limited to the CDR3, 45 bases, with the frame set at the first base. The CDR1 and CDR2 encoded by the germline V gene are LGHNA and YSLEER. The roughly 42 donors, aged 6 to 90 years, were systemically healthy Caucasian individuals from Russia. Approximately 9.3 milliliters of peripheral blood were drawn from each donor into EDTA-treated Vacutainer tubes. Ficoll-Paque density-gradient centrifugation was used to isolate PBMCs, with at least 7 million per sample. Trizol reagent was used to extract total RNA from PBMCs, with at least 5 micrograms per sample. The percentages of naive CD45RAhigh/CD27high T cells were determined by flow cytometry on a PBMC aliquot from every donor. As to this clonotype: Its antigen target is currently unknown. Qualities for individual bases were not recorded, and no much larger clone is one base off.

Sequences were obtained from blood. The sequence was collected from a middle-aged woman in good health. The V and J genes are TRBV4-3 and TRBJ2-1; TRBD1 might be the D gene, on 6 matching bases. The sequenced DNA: TGCGCCAGCAGCCCCGAGATTACAGGGTACAATGAGCAGTTCTTC. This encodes CASSPEITGYNEQFF.